The entry that follows covers one T cell receptor (beta chain) sequence. Antigen: not known. The germline V gene has CDR1 SEHNR and CDR2 FQNEAQ (reference sequence). V lost 4 bases to trimming and J lost 4 bases; unmatched junction nucleotides: 6. CDR3 length: 16 amino acids. Researchers ran the PCR with 60 Vbeta and 13 Jbeta primers. Sequencing was performed with immunoSEQ multiplex PCR; in TCRdb, only in-frame clones are kept and a portion is missing. The sample holds about 94,000 clones, 81% seen once. This sample is drawn from a study of cytomegalovirus exposure and HLA in healthy donors. The donors, nominally healthy at sampling, likely had unrecorded immune exposures. The study, taken as a whole, reports: What was likely a sequencing artifact was a cluster of highly shared sequence variants.

Input material: PBMCs. The receptor was isolated from a human donor in good health. The V and J genes are TRBV7-9 and TRBJ2-1; 11 bases are a match to TRBD2. This chain's CDR3 is CASSSSGTSGYNEQFF. The CDR3 nucleotides are TGTGCCAGCAGCTCTTCCGGGACTAGCGGATACAATGAGCAGTTCTTC.